The 27 T cell receptor beta chains reported below all come from one sample, sequenced in a study of T cell responses to AZD1222 COVID-19 vaccine. Sequencing used immunoSEQ multiplex PCR; TCRdb keeps in-frame clones, though not all of them. This sample carries around 130,000 clones, roughly 92% of them seen once, and the ten largest clones take around 1.5%. The sequencing used peripheral blood, collected on day 0 of AZD1222 vaccination. These receptor sequences come from an adult in good health.

The chain employs TRBV5-1 and TRBJ2-3, with TRBD2 matching over 10 bases. CDR1 is SGHRS, CDR2 YFSETQ, per germline. The CDR3 has 15 amino acids. V gave up 5 bases and J gave up 0 bases; unmatched junction bases: 3. CDR3 bases: TGCGCCAGCAGGGGGACTAGCGACAGCACAGATACGCAGTATTTT. This codes for CASRGTSDSTDTQYF.

This CDR3 reads CAWSGGGEQYV. The CDR3 nucleotides read TGTGCCTGGAGCGGGGGGGGCGAGCAGTACGTC. The V and J genes are TRBV30 and TRBJ2-7, with TRBD2 identical over 8 bases. Germline CDR1 is GTSNPN and CDR2 is SVGIG (reference sequence). The CDR3 has 11 amino acids. V was clipped by 3 bases and J by 6 bases; unmatched bases: 1.

This chain links TRBV6-2 or TRBV6-3 with TRBJ2-2; TRBD2 matches at 14 bases. The ends lost 2 bases at V and 6 bases at J; junction bases unmatched: 8. CDR3 length: 18 residues. Germline V gene data show CDR1 as MNHEY and CDR2 as SVGEGT. The CDR3, as DNA: TGTGCCAGCAGTTACACTACCGGGACTAGCGGGAGTGCCGGGGAGCTGTTTTTT. Translated, it gives CASSYTTGTSGSAGELFF.

A single count supports this clone. At one end, the junction sequence differs from germline, possibly due to a read error. The chain employs TRBV7-7 and TRBJ2-5; unclear D gene. The CDR3 has 13 amino acids. Germline values: CDR1 SSHAT, CDR2 FNYEAQ (reference sequence). The CDR3 loop reads CASSLADQETQYF. The CDR3 bases are TGTGCTAGCAGCTTAGCAGACCAAGAGACCCAGTACTTC.

This chain uses TRBV6-5 with TRBJ1-2; D uncertain. The length of the CDR3 is 13 residues. Germline V CDR1 and CDR2: MNHEY, SVGAGI. V was trimmed by 6 bases and J by 2 bases, leaving 10 bases between them. This chain's CDR3 is CASSMGFNYGYTF. The CDR3 DNA sequence: TGTGCCAGCAGCATGGGGTTCAACTATGGCTACACCTTC.

The V gene is TRBV4-1, the J gene TRBJ1-4, with a tentative D call TRBD1 (5 bases). The CDR3 totals 15 residues. Trimming shortened V by 0 bases and J by 8 bases, and 13 bases separated the two germline ends. CDR1 and CDR2 from the germline V gene are MGHRA and YSYEKL. This CDR3 reads CASSQDRQGGEKLFF. Here the CDR3 DNA reads TGCGCCAGCAGCCAAGATCGGCAGGGAGGGGAAAAACTGTTTTTT.

The V gene is TRBV24-1, the J gene TRBJ1-1, with a weak D call TRBD1 (6 bases). The CDR3 spans 15 residues. Germline assignment: CDR1 KGHDR and CDR2 SFDVKD. Trimming took 4 bases from V and 1 from J, leaving 12 bases between them. The CDR3 sequence: CATSDSRGSNTEAFF. CDR3 sequence (DNA): TGTGCCACCAGTGACTCTAGGGGGTCGAACACTGAAGCTTTCTTT.

The rearrangement uses TRBV7-9 and TRBJ1-5; D is uncertain. V shed 5 bases and J shed 4 bases, with 12 bases lying between them. The CDR3 is 14 residues long. Germline V gives CDR1 SEHNR, CDR2 FQNEAQ (reference sequence). The CDR3 DNA sequence: TGTGCCAGCAGCCTAGGGCCTGGGAATCAGCCCCAGCATTTT. Residues: CASSLGPGNQPQHF.

CDR3 bases: TGCGCCAGCACTCTGGGGAGGACAGGCGGTTCACCCCTCCACTTT. It codes for CASTLGRTGGSPLHF. This chain connects TRBV5-1 to TRBJ1-6, with TRBD1 matching over 7 bases. V was clipped by 6 bases and J by 9 bases; unmatched bases: 12. The CDR3 consists of 15 residues. Germline-derived CDR1 and CDR2 are SGHRS and YFSETQ.

The chain joins TRBV5-5 to TRBJ1-4; 8 positions agree with TRBD1. Trimming removed 2 bases from V and 1 base from J; junction bases left unmatched: 1. The CDR3 totals 15 residues. Looked up from germline, CDR1 is SGHKS and CDR2 is YYEKEE (reference sequence). CDR3 amino acids: CASSFTGGTNEKLFF. The CDR3 region has the DNA TGTGCCAGCAGCTTTACAGGGGGAACTAATGAAAAACTGTTTTTT.

V is TRBV7-2 and J is TRBJ1-6; D is possibly TRBD1 (5 bases). V was pared by 2 bases and J by 0 bases, with 8 bases between. This CDR3 region has 16 residues. Germline V lookup: CDR1 SGHTA, CDR2 FQGNSA. DNA for the CDR3: TGTGCCAGCAGCTTACAGGGAAGCTCCTATAATTCACCCCTCCACTTT. The encoded protein is CASSLQGSSYNSPLHF.

The genes are TRBV30 and TRBJ1-5; D gene unclear. CDR3 length equals 13 residues. Germline CDR1 reads GTSNPN; CDR2 reads SVGIG (reference sequence). Trimming took off 2 bases at V and 5 bases at J, with 10 bases between the two ends. The CDR3 spells CAWSFGGDQPQHF. CDR3 sequence (DNA): TGTGCCTGGAGTTTCGGTGGAGATCAGCCCCAGCATTTT.

This clone was observed a few times. The chain is built from TRBV14 and TRBJ2-1; D unclear. This CDR3 is 14 amino acids long. The germline V and J ends were trimmed by 3 bases and 10 bases, with 16 bases remaining between them. Germline V lookup: CDR1 SGHDN, CDR2 FVKESK. In DNA form, the CDR3 reads TGTGCCAGCAGCCAGTCGTTAACCTCGGGCGAGCAGTTCTTC. Translating it yields CASSQSLTSGEQFF.

The chain combines TRBV4-3 with TRBJ2-2; 12 nucleotides agree with TRBD2. V was pared by 0 bases and J by 1 base, with 6 bases of the junction left unmatched. Germline CDR1 is LGHNA and CDR2 is YSLEER. There are 19 residues in the CDR3. CDR3 sequence reads: CASSQEPLAGGVNTGELFF. CDR3 bases: TGCGCCAGCAGCCAAGAACCCCTAGCGGGAGGGGTGAACACCGGGGAGCTGTTTTTT.

This clone was seen a single time. The rearrangement links TRBV6-5 to TRBJ1-2; the D gene is possibly TRBD1 (6 bases). Germline CDR1 and CDR2: MNHEY and SVGAGI. Trimming stripped 4 bases from V and 4 bases from J, with 13 bases between. This CDR3 comprises 14 residues. For the CDR3, the DNA is TGTGCCAGCAGTTCACCGGGACAAGCCTATGGCTACACCTTC. This codes for CASSSPGQAYGYTF.

The CDR3 nucleotides are TGTGCCAGTAGTATAGGGGGATCCAGCTCCTACAATGAGCAGTTCTTC. This sequence encodes CASSIGGSSSYNEQFF. This rearrangement joins TRBV19 to TRBJ2-1; D remains ambiguous. The V gene's germline CDR1 is LNHDA and CDR2 SQIVND (reference sequence). The CDR3 length is 16 residues. V was pared by 1 base and J by 0 bases, with 10 bases between.

This chain joins TRBV12-5 and TRBJ1-5; D ambiguous. The CDR3 sequence is 13 residues long. The germline V and J ends were trimmed by 7 bases and 3 bases, with 10 bases remaining between them. Germline-derived CDR1 and CDR2 are LGHNT and FRNRAP. The CDR3 DNA reads as TGTGCTAGTGCGTTGGCAGTCAATCAGCCCCAGCATTTT. The encoded protein is CASALAVNQPQHF. Full variable domain (remainder filled in from reference TRBV12-5 and TRBJ1-5): DARVTQTPRHKVTEMGQEVTMRCQPILGHNTVFWYRQTMMQGLELLAYFRNRAPLDDSGMPKDRFSAEMPDATLATLKIQPSEPRDSAVYFCASALAVNQPQHFGDGTRLSIL.

The rearrangement links TRBV4-1 to TRBJ1-5; TRBD1 agrees at 9 bases. V was pared by 0 bases and J by 10 bases, with 13 bases of the junction left unmatched. Looked up from germline, CDR1 is MGHRA and CDR2 is YSYEKL. There are 17 residues in the CDR3. CDR3 loop: CASSQDPGQGSFLPQHF. DNA of the CDR3: TGCGCCAGCAGCCAAGATCCTGGACAGGGGTCCTTTCTTCCCCAGCATTTT.

The V and J genes are TRBV19 and TRBJ1-1; D unclear. Germline V lookup: CDR1 LNHDA, CDR2 SQIVND (reference sequence). The germline V and J ends were trimmed by 5 bases and 1 base, with 8 bases remaining between them. The CDR3 runs 13 residues. In nucleotides, the CDR3 is TGTGCCAGTAGTCCCCGGACGAACACTGAAGCTTTCTTT. Amino acids: CASSPRTNTEAFF.

This clone was detected only once. V gene TRBV19 combines with J gene TRBJ2-7; D uncertain. There are 14 residues in the CDR3. Germline CDR1 LNHDA, CDR2 SQIVND (reference sequence). V dropped 10 bases and J dropped 0 bases, with 16 bases sitting between them. The CDR3 region has the DNA TGTGCCACCCGACCCATAGCAAGCTCCTACGAGCAGTACGTC. Amino acid sequence: CATRPIASSYEQYV.

V and J are TRBV7-9 and TRBJ1-2, with D tentatively TRBD1 (6 bases). Trimming cost V 1 base and J 13 bases, with 19 bases left between them. The germline gives CDR1 SEHNR, CDR2 FQNEAQ (reference sequence). This CDR3 contains 14 residues. In DNA, the CDR3 is TGTGCCAGCAGCTTAGTACAGGGAACCTATGCTCTCACCTTC. It encodes CASSLVQGTYALTF. Using reference TRBV7-9 and TRBJ1-2 for the parts outside the CDR3, the full variable domain is DTGVSQNPRHKITKRGQNVTFRCDPISEHNRLYWYRQTLGQGPEFLTYFQNEAQLEKSRLLSDRFSAERPKGSFSTLEIQRTEQGDSAMYLCASSLVQGTYALTFGSGTRLTVV.

V usage is TRBV7-3 and J usage is TRBJ2-2; no clear D. Germline CDR1 is SGHTA and CDR2 is FQGTGA. Trimming took 5 bases from V and 8 from J, leaving 12 bases between them. The CDR3 runs to 13 residues. The DNA of the CDR3 is TGTGCCAGCAGCCCACTTGGCGGAGGGGAGCTGTTTTTT. Its translation is CASSPLGGGELFF.

This chain connects TRBV18 to TRBJ2-3; D is tentatively TRBD1 or TRBD2 (6 bases each). V was shortened by 2 bases and J by 2 bases, with 14 bases between the two germline ends. Germline CDR1 reads KGHSH; CDR2 reads LQKENI. The CDR3 length is 16 residues. The CDR3 sequence is CASSPERGAPTDTQYF. CDR3 bases: TGTGCCAGCTCACCAGAGAGGGGGGCCCCCACAGATACGCAGTATTTT.

The genes are TRBV7-2 and TRBJ1-5, with unresolved D. Germline V lookup: CDR1 SGHTA, CDR2 FQGNSA. This CDR3 has 15 residues. The ends were cut back, 5 bases at V and 0 bases at J, with 11 bases in the middle. As DNA, the CDR3 is TGTGCCAGCAGCCCGCGGGAGGGTAGCAATCAGCCCCAGCATTTT. Translated: CASSPREGSNQPQHF.

V gene TRBV5-1 combines with J gene TRBJ1-6; 8 nucleotides agree with TRBD1. CDR3 length equals 16 residues. Per germline, CDR1 SGHRS and CDR2 YFSETQ. With 0 bases clipped from V and 7 bases from J, the junction kept 6 bases outside the gene matches. CDR3 coding DNA: TGCGCCAGCAGCTTGGGCCATACAGGGGGAAATTCACCCCTCCACTTT. It encodes CASSLGHTGGNSPLHF.

The CDR3 DNA follows: TGTGCCAGCAGTAAACCCAGCTCCTACAATGAGCAGTTCTTC. Translating gives CASSKPSSYNEQFF. This sequence joins TRBV28 and TRBJ2-1; no reliable D call. Germline CDR1 MDHEN, CDR2 SYDVKM. The CDR3 contains 14 residues. The germline V and J ends were trimmed by 5 bases and 0 bases, with 8 bases remaining between them.

V gene TRBV5-1 combines with J gene TRBJ1-5, with TRBD1 as a possible D gene (6 bases). The V gene's germline CDR1 is SGHRS and CDR2 YFSETQ. The CDR3 contains 15 residues. The V and J ends lost 4 bases and 10 bases respectively, with 21 bases between them. The CDR3 here is CASSVGEGEISPQHF. Here the CDR3 DNA reads TGCGCCAGCAGCGTTGGAGAGGGGGAAATTTCTCCCCAGCATTTT.